Sequencing of this TCR beta chain was carried out in a study of T cells in localized non-small cell lung cancer. Findings of the study overall: For the top 100 tumor clones, a median about 62 also appeared in adjacent lung.

As concerns this clone: What it binds is not known.

Using immunoSEQ multiplex PCR, the repertoire was profiled, and TCRdb retains in-frame clones only, with some absent. This sample carries approximately 60,000 clones, approximately 87% of them seen once, and the ten largest clones take around 1.8%. V lost 0 bases, J lost 0 bases, and 0 bases lay in between. Germline assignment: CDR1 LGHNA and CDR2 YSLEER. CDR3 size: 13 residues. Sequenced material: peripheral blood, taken before any cancer treatment. The rearrangement uses TRBV4-3 and TRBJ1-5; D gene uncertain. This TCR derives from a woman between 35 and 75 years old with stage I lung adenocarcinoma. This chain's CDR3 is CASSQDSNQPQHF. The CDR3 DNA is TGCGCCAGCAGCCAAGATAGCAATCAGCCCCAGCATTTT.